This entry describes one T cell receptor (beta chain). These data are taken from a study of T cell responses to AZD1222 COVID-19 vaccine. The CDR3 is made up of 15 amino acids. CDR1 is ENHRY, CDR2 SYGVKD, per germline. Trimming removed 0 bases at V and 8 bases at J, with 14 bases between. The assay was immunoSEQ multiplex PCR, and TCRdb's table has in-frame clones only and misses some. The data show 40,000 to 45,000 clones, 80% seen once. The source material was peripheral blood, sampled 28 days after the second dose of the MenACWY control vaccine. This clonotype originated in an adult who received the MenACWY meningococcal vaccine as a control. The V call is TRBV10-3, the J call TRBJ2-1; no clear D gene. The CDR3 sequence: CAISESILSMDEQFF. The CDR3 DNA reads as TGTGCCATCAGTGAGTCCATACTTAGCATGGATGAGCAGTTCTTC.